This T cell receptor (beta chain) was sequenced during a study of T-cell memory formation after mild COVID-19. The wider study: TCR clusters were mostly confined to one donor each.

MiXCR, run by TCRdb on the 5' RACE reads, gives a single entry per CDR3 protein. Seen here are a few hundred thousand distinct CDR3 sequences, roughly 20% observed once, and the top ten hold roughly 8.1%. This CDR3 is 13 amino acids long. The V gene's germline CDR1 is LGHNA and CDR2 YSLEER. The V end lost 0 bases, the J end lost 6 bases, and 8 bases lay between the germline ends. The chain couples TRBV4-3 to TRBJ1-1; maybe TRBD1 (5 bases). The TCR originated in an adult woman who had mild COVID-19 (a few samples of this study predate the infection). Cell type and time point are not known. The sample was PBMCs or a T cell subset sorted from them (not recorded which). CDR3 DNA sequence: TGCGCCAGCAGCCAAGATCTCAGGGCTGAAGCTTTCTTT. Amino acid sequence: CASSQDLRAEAFF.